This T cell receptor beta chain derives from a study of T-cell memory formation after mild COVID-19 (dated by TCRdb to about 2021). For context, the study as a whole: TCR sequence clusters from the two donors were largely donor specific. Two young, previously healthy adult volunteers, one female and one male, were included in the cohort. In two donors, T-cell clones that expanded and contracted after mild COVID-19 were tracked by sequencing TCRalpha and TCRbeta repertoires over time. Study-level results and caveats: Contracting CD4+ clones were found mainly in CM and EM memory subsets, while CD8+ clones were enriched in EMRA. Balanced CD4/CD8 phenotypes were observed for clones contracting from day 15 to 85, whereas a bias towards CD4+ was observed for a second wave of clones expanding from day 15 to 37. SARS-CoV-2 specificity was not confirmed for the second-wave clones peaking on day 37. Some responding clones were detected in pre-infection memory, which suggested that pre-existing cross-reactive memory T cells had joined the SARS-CoV-2 response. Only a couple of mild cases were covered by the study, and larger cohorts that include severe cases with pre-infection samples were considered necessary.

As concerns this clonotype: No cognate antigen has been identified for it. Per-nucleotide qualities are absent, and no much larger clonotype sits a single base away.

Per the germline V gene, MNHEY is the CDR1 and SVGAGI is the CDR2. Trimming costs V 6 bases and J 0 bases, and their ends lie 9 bases apart. The CDR3 runs 14 amino acids, cysteine and phenylalanine included. Only the CDR3 region is kept as DNA, spanning 42 bases read in frame from base 1. TCRdb lists the instrument as Illumina NovaSeq 6000. cDNA libraries for TCRalpha and TCRbeta were prepared by 5'RACE using constant-segment primers, with sample barcodes and unique molecular identifiers added. Trizol reagent was used to extract RNA from every sample. The libraries were amplified in two PCR steps, and the second step added a second sample barcode and Illumina TruSeq adapters. Sequencing of libraries was performed on an Illumina NovaSeq with 2 x 150 bp paired-end reads. Per the source publication's procedure: The reads were demultiplexed and collapsed into UMI-guided consensus sequences using migec v1.2.7. With mixcr v2.1.11, UMI consensuses were aligned to TRA and TRB V and J templates and assembled into clonotypes. A clonotype was counted as expanded or contracted only when both edgeR and NoisET called the clonotype significant, with the noise models trained on biological replicates. edgeR calls used a false discovery rate-adjusted p below 0.01 and a log2 fold-change threshold of 1. As an exploratory analysis of dynamics, PCA with hierarchical clustering was applied to max-normalized trajectories of the 1000 most abundant clonotypes. Separately sequenced CD4+ and CD8+ repertoires were used to assign a CD4 or CD8 phenotype to each responding clone. The public reads were reprocessed in TCRdb via fastp at Q25 and MiXCR, keeping in-frame beta chains. Each entry merges the rows of one CDR3 protein and shows their most common DNA and genes. The V and J calls reflect TCRdb's pipeline rather than the authors' work. This sample has some 69,000 distinct CDR3 sequences in its table, and approximately 15% of those were observed once. The ten largest make up around 29% of the sample.

PBMCs were isolated by Ficoll-Paque density gradient centrifugation. The sequence was collected from an adult woman who had mild COVID-19 (a few samples of this study predate the infection). The sample titles of this study are shuffled in the database, so cell type and time point are left out; the donor was told from shared clones. Source material: PBMCs or a T cell subset sorted from them (not recorded which). This receptor chain uses TRBV6-5 and TRBJ2-1; a tentative D match to TRBD1 spans 6 bases. The CDR3 protein: CASRNRDSYNEQFF. The DNA sequence reads TGTGCCAGCAGAAACAGGGACTCCTACAATGAGCAGTTCTTC.